Here is one TCR beta chain with its context. Trimming took 4 bases from V and 2 from J, leaving 11 bases between them. Germline CDR1 and CDR2: SGHTA and FQGNSA. The CDR3 has 15 amino acids. The entry originates in a study of control samples from healthy donors and cancer patients. Clones were sequenced by immunoSEQ multiplex PCR, and TCRdb holds only the in-frame ones, with some missing. The sample carries roughly 100,000 clones, about 90% recorded once. J is TRBJ1-4 and V is TRBV7-2, with D possibly matching TRBD1 (6 bases). The clonotype comes from a woman in her late teens or twenties in good health. The specimen was blood. In DNA, the CDR3 is TGTGCCAGCAGCTCAGGGGAGGTGACTAATGAAAAACTGTTTTTT. Translating gives CASSSGEVTNEKLFF.